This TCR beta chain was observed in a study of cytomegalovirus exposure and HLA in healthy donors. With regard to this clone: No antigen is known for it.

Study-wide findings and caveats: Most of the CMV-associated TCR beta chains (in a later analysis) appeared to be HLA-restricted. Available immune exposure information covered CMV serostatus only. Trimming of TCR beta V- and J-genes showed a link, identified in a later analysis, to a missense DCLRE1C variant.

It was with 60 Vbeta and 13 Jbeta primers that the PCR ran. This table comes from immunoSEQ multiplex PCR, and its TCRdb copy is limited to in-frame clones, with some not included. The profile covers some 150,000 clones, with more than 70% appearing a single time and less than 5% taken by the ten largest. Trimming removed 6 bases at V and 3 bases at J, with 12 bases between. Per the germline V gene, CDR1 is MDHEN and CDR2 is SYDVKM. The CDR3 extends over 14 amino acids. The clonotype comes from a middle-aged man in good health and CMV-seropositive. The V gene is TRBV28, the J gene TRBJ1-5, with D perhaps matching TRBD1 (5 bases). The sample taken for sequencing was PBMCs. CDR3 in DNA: TGTGCCAGCAGACAGGTCCCGGCCAATCAGCCCCAGCATTTT. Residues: CASRQVPANQPQHF.